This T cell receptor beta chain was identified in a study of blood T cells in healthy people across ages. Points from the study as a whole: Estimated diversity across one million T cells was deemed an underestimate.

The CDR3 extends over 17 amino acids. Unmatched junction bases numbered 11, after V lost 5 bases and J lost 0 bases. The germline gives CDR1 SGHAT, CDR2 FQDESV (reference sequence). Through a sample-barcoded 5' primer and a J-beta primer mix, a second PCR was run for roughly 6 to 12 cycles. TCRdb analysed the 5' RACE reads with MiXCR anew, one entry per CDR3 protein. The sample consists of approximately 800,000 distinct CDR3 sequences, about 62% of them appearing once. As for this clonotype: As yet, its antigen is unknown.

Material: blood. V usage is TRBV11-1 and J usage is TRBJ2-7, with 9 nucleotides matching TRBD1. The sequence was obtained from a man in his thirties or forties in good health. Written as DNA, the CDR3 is TGTGCCAGCAGCCCATTGACCGGGACAGGGAGCTCCTACGAGCAGTACTTC. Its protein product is CASSPLTGTGSSYEQYF.